This TCR beta chain was retrieved from a study of blood T cell repertoires in COVID-19 (dated by TCRdb to the early 2020s). About the full investigation: Samples from collaborators originated in the United States, Italy and Spain and spanned both the acute and convalescent phases of COVID-19. Subjects who had been exposed to COVID-19, were actively infected with it, or had recovered from it provided the deeply sampled blood TCRbeta repertoires that made up the dataset. Where HLA class I and class II types were available, the types were taken from metadata supplied by the sample provider, not from assay-based typing. A de-identified subject ID, COVID-19 status, age in years and sex were almost always included in the sample metadata. The repertoires were released in a freely available public database meant as a resource for research on the immune response to SARS-CoV-2. The prospective study material was composed of cDNA or gDNA derived from T cells, B-cell-depleted T cells, or PBMCs. The samples were drawn from the first 160 participants of the ongoing ImmuneRACE study and from more than 1,000 subjects provided by 6 global collaborators.

The paper as a whole reports these results and caveats: The quantity of clinical and demographic metadata differed by source and by participant and was supplied without curation.

At one collaborating source in Seattle, patients were enrolled during active infection and were followed longitudinally through the course of disease. Whole blood was collected in K2EDTA tubes by collaborating institutions according to the institutions' own protocols. For TCRbeta analysis, collaborator samples were shipped as frozen whole blood, as isolated PBMCs, or as DNA extracted from either sample type. V drops 4 bases and J drops 4 bases, leaving 19 bases in between. CDR1 and CDR2 (MNHEY, SMNVEV) derive from the germline V gene (reference sequence). Counted from cysteine to phenylalanine, this CDR3 has 16 amino acids. The retained sequence is limited to the CDR3, 48 bases, with the frame set at the first base. TCRbeta CDR3 regions were amplified from genomic DNA using the immunoSEQ Assay, a bias-controlled multiplex PCR. In the authors' own workflow: Nucleated cell counts per sample were estimated from amplification of reference gene primers within the assay. Sequence reads were collapsed and filtered to measure the absolute abundance of every unique TCRbeta CDR3 rearrangement. For each sample, productive Simpson clonality was calculated by taking the square root of Simpson's diversity index across productive rearrangements. The source is immuneACCESS, and TCRdb retained only in-frame sequences with V and J called. Part of the clones is not carried over; for the studies checked, unresolved V genes explain less than half of this, and the remainder is unexplained. V, J and clone size are those of that table, while D and trimming were read from the DNA. For this sample the table gives around 190,000 clones, of which 70% to 90% were detected only once. The ten largest clones represent about 18% of the sample.

Comment on this clone: This receptor's antigen is unknown. Per-base qualities were not stored, and no clone one base away is much larger.

This TCR was sampled from a man aged 45-65 years with COVID-19, enrolled during active disease. This chain joins TRBV27 to TRBJ1-2, with TRBD1 tentatively as D gene (6 bases match). Material: peripheral blood. The bases read TGTGCCAGCAGTTCATCCTACCCGGGACAAGGCTATGGCTACACCTTC. This sequence encodes CASSSSYPGQGYGYTF.